A selection of T cell receptor beta chains follows, all from one sample in a study of T-cell reconstitution after alpha-beta-depleted transplantation in children. TCRdb re-derived calls from the PCR reads in MiXCR, one entry per CDR3 protein. Of 600,000 or so distinct CDR3 sequences listed, 23% were seen once; the top ten hold roughly 15%. The specimen comprised PBMCs, mostly from graft donor cells, sampled 360 days after TCRalphabeta/CD19-depleted stem cell transplant. All receptors come from a boy in the first two years of life who had a stem cell transplant for acute myeloid leukemia, so the T cells may come from the graft donor. Both conserved end residues are trimmed from each CDR3.

TRBJ2-1	TRBV7-9	12	ASTDGGPYNEQF
TRBJ2-4	TRBV18	13	ASSPSGTGVNIQY
TRBJ2-2	TRBV12-3/TRBV12-4	12	ASSLALGSGELF
TRBJ2-5	TRBV4-2	15	ASSQFLAGGLQETQY
TRBJ2-3	TRBV12-3/TRBV12-4	16	ASSFPRGAGKSADTQY
TRBJ1-4	TRBV15	14	ATSRGPGQGDEKLF
TRBJ1-2	TRBV5-5	15	ASSLFIRTGLDYGYT
TRBJ1-4	TRBV9	11	ASSVGQTEKLF
TRBJ2-3	TRBV20-1	14	SAPGLAGGLADTQY
TRBJ2-3	TRBV14	12	ASSQELNSDTQY
TRBJ2-7	TRBV5-6	12	ASSLDRYSHEQY
TRBJ2-3	TRBV6-1	11	ASGSGTWDTQY
TRBJ1-1	TRBV20-1	12	SARIGGGGTEAF
TRBJ2-7	TRBV5-1	10	ASSLTGTSRY
TRBJ2-5	TRBV6-1	12	ASTVTADQETQY
TRBJ2-2	TRBV7-2	13	ASSRRGGDTGELF
TRBJ2-3	TRBV13	12	ASSYSGGADTQY
TRBJ1-1	TRBV7-8	11	ASSLGEWTEAF
TRBJ2-1	TRBV28	13	ASSPGTGWSFEQF
TRBJ2-7	TRBV6-5	12	ASSHRGGTYEQY
TRBJ2-3	TRBV5-1	11	ASSSGVTDTQY
TRBJ2-1	TRBV20-1	14	SARLGGGALYNEQF
TRBJ1-5	TRBV7-6	14	ASSPERTSGNQPQH
TRBJ2-1	TRBV4-2	14	ASSQGRGLDGHEQF
TRBJ1-1	TRBV6-2/TRBV6-3	13	ASSYSRIWGEGAF
TRBJ2-3	TRBV7-2	13	ASSLAPAGADTQY
TRBJ1-1	TRBV6-2/TRBV6-3	11	ASRSDGGTEAF
TRBJ2-2	TRBV12-3/TRBV12-4	11	ASLGTDTGELF
TRBJ2-7	TRBV29-1	13	SVETATGGAYEQY
TRBJ2-1	TRBV6-1	15	ASSLVGGRGFYNEQF
TRBJ2-3	TRBV20-1	12	SARGRGGPDTQY
TRBJ2-1	TRBV12-3/TRBV12-4	14	ASSPAGGGYGNEQF
TRBJ2-5	TRBV11-2	13	ASSLGHHGEETQY
TRBJ2-5	TRBV28	14	ASSLLRAGRAETQY
TRBJ2-1	TRBV4-3	13	ASSRLAGGGGEQF
TRBJ2-3	TRBV7-3	13	ASSQQAGTFDTQY
TRBJ1-1	TRBV15	12	ATSRDLGDSEAF
TRBJ2-1	TRBV4-3	13	ASSQGVAGGNEQF
TRBJ2-1	TRBV20-1	13	SAIASGPHRPEQF
TRBJ1-2	TRBV6-5	12	ASSSNDRGYGYT
TRBJ1-1	TRBV20-1	11	SAPSRGNTEAF
TRBJ2-2	TRBV6-1	14	ASSQPGGWYAGELF
TRBJ2-1	TRBV6-2/TRBV6-3	10	ASRIQGDEQF
TRBJ2-1	TRBV7-9	10	ASILGPNEQF
TRBJ2-2	TRBV20-1	10	SAQQGRGELF
TRBJ1-2	TRBV7-9	12	ASSFDGNNYGYT
TRBJ1-6	TRBV20-1	13	SARDPTGYNSPLH
TRBJ1-6	TRBV6-5	14	ASSITGSSYNSPLH
TRBJ2-5	TRBV2	11	ASGRGRQETQY
TRBJ2-3	TRBV5-1	10	ASSFTPDTQY
TRBJ2-7	TRBV15	11	ATSTEPGYEQY